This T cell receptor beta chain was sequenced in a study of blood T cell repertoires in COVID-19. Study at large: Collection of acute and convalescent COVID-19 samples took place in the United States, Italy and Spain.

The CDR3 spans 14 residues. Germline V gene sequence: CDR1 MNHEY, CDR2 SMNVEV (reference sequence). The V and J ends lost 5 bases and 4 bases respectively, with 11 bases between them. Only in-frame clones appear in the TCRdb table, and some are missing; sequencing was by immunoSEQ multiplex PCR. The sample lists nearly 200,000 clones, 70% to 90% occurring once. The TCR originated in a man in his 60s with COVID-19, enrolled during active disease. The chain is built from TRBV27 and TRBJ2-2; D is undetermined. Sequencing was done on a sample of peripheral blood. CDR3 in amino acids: CASSSTFPTGELFF. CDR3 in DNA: TGTGCCAGCAGTAGCACGTTTCCCACCGGGGAGCTGTTTTTT.